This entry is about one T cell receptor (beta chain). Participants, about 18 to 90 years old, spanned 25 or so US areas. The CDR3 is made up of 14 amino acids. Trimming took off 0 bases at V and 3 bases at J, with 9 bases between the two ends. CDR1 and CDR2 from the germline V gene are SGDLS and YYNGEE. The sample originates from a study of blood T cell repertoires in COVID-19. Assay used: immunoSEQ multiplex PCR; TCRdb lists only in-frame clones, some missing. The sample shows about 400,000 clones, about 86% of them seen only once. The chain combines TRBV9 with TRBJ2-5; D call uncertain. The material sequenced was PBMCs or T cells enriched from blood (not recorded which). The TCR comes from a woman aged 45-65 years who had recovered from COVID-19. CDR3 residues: CASSVAPQEETQYF. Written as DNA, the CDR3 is TGTGCCAGCAGCGTAGCCCCCCAGGAAGAGACCCAGTACTTC.